This T cell receptor beta chain was observed in a study of cytomegalovirus exposure and HLA in healthy donors. Study overall: Samples from HLA-typed donors yielded 65 million to 85 million unique TCRs in an early data release.

The study's findings and limits: The study reported that TCR beta sequences accurately predicted HLA-A and HLA-B alleles in most subjects. The study labeled about 160 TCR beta chains cytomegalovirus-associated. A few CMV-associated chains proved CMV antigen-specific in vitro.

The PCR was carried out with 60 Vbeta primers and 13 Jbeta primers. Clones were read by immunoSEQ multiplex PCR, and TCRdb kept only the in-frame ones, dropping some. The repertoire holds 100,000 to 150,000 clones, with roughly 73% as singletons. Note on this clone: The antigen remains undetermined.

Source material: PBMCs. This receptor was taken from a man in his fifties or sixties in good health and CMV-seropositive.

The CDR3 nucleotides read TGTGCCAGCAGCTTAATGAGGACTGGGGCCAACGTCCTGACTTTC. Amino acid sequence: CASSLMRTGANVLTF. The V and J genes are TRBV7-8 and TRBJ2-6; D ambiguous. CDR3 length equals 15 residues. From germline, CDR1 is SGHVS and CDR2 FQNEAQ. The V end was cut by 2 bases, the J end by 2 bases, with 7 bases between.